The clone carrying this TCR beta chain has a count of ten or more. Its antigen is undetermined. cDNA carried unique molecular identifiers, and a universal primer site was added by template switching. MiXCR was run by TCRdb on the 5' RACE reads, yielding one entry per CDR3 protein. The table has roughly 690,000 distinct CDR3 sequences, over 5% seen once. The sample originates from a study of identical twins. V was cut by 0 bases and J by 0 bases, with 12 bases left in between. Germline-derived CDR1 and CDR2 are LGHNA and YSLEER. This CDR3 spans 17 amino acids. Study-wide points: Beta clonotypes that were abundant in cord blood contained fewer insertions, a pattern absent from memory repertoires. Invariant MAIT and iNKT cells may have partly biased zero-insertion analyses. Excess twin sharing in beta out-of-frame sequences was weaker.

The sample comprised naive T cells sorted from blood. The chain joins TRBV4-3 to TRBJ1-5; D may be TRBD1 (5 bases). This TCR came from a man between 18 and 35 years old in good health. The CDR3 DNA sequence: TGCGCCAGCAGCCAAGATTTGGGACGGAATAGCAATCAGCCCCAGCATTTT. It is translated as CASSQDLGRNSNQPQHF.